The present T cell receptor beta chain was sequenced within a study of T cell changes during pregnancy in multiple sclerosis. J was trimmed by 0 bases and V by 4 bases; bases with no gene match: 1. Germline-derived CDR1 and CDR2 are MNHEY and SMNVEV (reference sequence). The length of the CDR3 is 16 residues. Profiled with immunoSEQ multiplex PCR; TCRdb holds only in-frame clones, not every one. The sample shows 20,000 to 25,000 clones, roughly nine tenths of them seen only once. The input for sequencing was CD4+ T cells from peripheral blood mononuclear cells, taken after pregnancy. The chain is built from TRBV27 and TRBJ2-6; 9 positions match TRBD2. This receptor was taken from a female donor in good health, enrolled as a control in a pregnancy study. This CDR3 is CASSSGLASGANVLTF. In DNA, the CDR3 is TGTGCCAGCAGTTCGGGACTAGCCTCTGGGGCCAACGTCCTGACTTTC.